Here is one T cell receptor beta chain with its context. Its antigen is currently unknown. The source of the sample is a study of CXCR3-negative and CXCR3-positive naive CD8 T cells. Study-level points and caveats: A higher hydrophobicity marked the TRB CDR3s of CXCR3-positive naive cells versus CXCR3-negative naive cells.

Germline V gene sequence: CDR1 SEHNR, CDR2 FQNEAQ (reference sequence). The CDR3 length is 16 residues. The libraries of TRB cDNA were prepared using 5' RACE with UMI labels. TCRdb processed the 5' RACE reads again and assigns one entry to each CDR3 protein, with no DNA. This listing includes 130,000 to 150,000 distinct CDR3 sequences. The rearrangement uses TRBV7-9 and TRBJ2-1; TCRdb indicates TRBD1, and absent DNA this call remains unverified. Sequencing input: naive CXCR3+ CD8+ T cells from blood. Subset here: CD45RO-CCR7+CD27+CD95- naive CD8+ T cells expressing CXCR3 (TNR3+). This TCR was sampled from a human donor in good health. Some clones in this sample may be carry-over from other donors' samples. CDR3 sequence: CASSITGTGTYNEQFF.